The sequence of this TCR beta chain was determined in a study of monozygotic twins with inflammatory bowel disease. Each TCR library used 3500 ng of total RNA. UMIs incorporating a 6-nucleotide sample barcode were appended by means of template switching. TCRdb reprocessed the 5' RACE reads, keeping one entry per CDR3 protein, no DNA. The sample has approximately 100,000 distinct CDR3 sequences. Blood was collected, under 3 ml per donor. Whole blood, unsorted for T cells, was the source of total RNA. Germline V gives CDR1 LNHDA, CDR2 SQIVND (reference sequence). This CDR3 has 11 amino acids. The material sequenced was blood. This receptor was obtained from a human donor with ulcerative colitis or Crohn's disease, or a healthy co-twin of an affected twin (not recorded which). The rearrangement links TRBV19 to TRBJ2-7; the D gene TCRdb calls, TRBD1, cannot be checked with no DNA. This chain's CDR3 is CASGQGYEQYF.